The T cell receptor (beta chain) described here comes from a study of CXCR3-negative and CXCR3-positive naive CD8 T cells. The study, taken as a whole, reports: Naive subsets had comparable surface CD5, so TRB CDR3 properties gauged TCR strength. Memory CD8+ cells had much lower diversity, and both naive subsets had comparably high diversity. A higher hydrophobicity marked the TRB CDR3s of CXCR3-positive naive cells versus CXCR3-negative naive cells.

Those CD8+ T cells considered naive were CD45RO-CCR7+CD27+CD95-. UMI labels and 5' RACE were used to prepare the TRB cDNA libraries. After re-calling the 5' RACE reads, TCRdb lists one entry per CDR3 protein, DNA absent. The table for this sample gives some 41,000 distinct CDR3 sequences. Germline assignment: CDR1 LGHNA and CDR2 YNFKEQ. CDR3 size: 17 residues. With respect to this clonotype: Its antigen is currently unknown.

The rearrangement uses TRBV4-2 and TRBJ2-3; as DNA is missing, the TRBD2 call by TCRdb cannot be tested. The sequence was collected from a human donor in good health. Some clones in this sample may be carry-over from other donors' samples. Sequenced: naive CXCR3- CD8+ T cells from blood. This sample's subset: CD45RO-CCR7+CD27+CD95- naive CD8+ T cells lacking CXCR3 (TNR3-). The CDR3 protein is CASSQERLGLDTDTQYF.